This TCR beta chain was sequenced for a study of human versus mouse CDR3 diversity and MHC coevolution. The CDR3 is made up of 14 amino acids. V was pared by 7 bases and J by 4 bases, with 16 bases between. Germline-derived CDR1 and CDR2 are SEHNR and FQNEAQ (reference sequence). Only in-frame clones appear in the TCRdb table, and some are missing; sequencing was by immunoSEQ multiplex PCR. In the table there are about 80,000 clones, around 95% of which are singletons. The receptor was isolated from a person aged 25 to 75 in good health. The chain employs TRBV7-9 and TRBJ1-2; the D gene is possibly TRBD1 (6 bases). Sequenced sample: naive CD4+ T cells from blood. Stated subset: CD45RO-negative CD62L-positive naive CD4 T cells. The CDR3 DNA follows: TGTGCCAGCAACTCATACGGGACACCCTATGGCTACACCTTC. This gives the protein CASNSYGTPYGYTF.